Below are 8 T cell receptor beta chains sequenced from a single sample in a study of OX40 agonist ivuxolimab in advanced cancers. Profiled with immunoSEQ multiplex PCR; TCRdb holds only in-frame clones, not every one. The sample lists 40,000 or so clones; over 80% were seen once. The specimen comprised CD4+ or CD8+ T cells sorted from blood, sampled in a trial of the OX40 agonist ivuxolimab. The source is an adult with an advanced solid tumor such as melanoma, head and neck, liver or kidney cancer.

V and J are TRBV7-6 and TRBJ2-6; 9 nucleotides match TRBD1. The CDR3 length is 19 residues. V lost 1 base to trimming and J lost 4 bases; unmatched junction nucleotides: 11. Per germline, CDR1 SGHVS and CDR2 FNYEAQ. The CDR3 sequence is CASSLGRDRVVRGANVLTF. The CDR3 DNA sequence: TGTGCCAGCAGCTTAGGTCGGGACAGGGTGGTGAGAGGGGCCAACGTCCTGACTTTC.

This chain uses TRBV7-2 with TRBJ2-6; D unresolved. Germline V gene sequence: CDR1 SGHTA, CDR2 FQGNSA. CDR3 length equals 18 residues. Trimming removed 5 bases at V and 5 bases at J, with 22 bases between. The CDR3 DNA reads TGTGCCAGCAGCCAACAGTGGAGACGACAAAGTCGGGCCAACGTCCTGACTTTC. Protein sequence: CASSQQWRRQSRANVLTF.

This clone appeared a few times. The rearrangement links TRBV7-2 to TRBJ2-7, with D perhaps TRBD1 (6 bases). Trimming shortened V by 5 bases and J by 2 bases, and 13 bases separated the two germline ends. This CDR3 has 14 amino acids. Germline CDR1 reads SGHTA; CDR2 reads FQGNSA. The DNA for the CDR3 is TGTGCCAGCAGCGCCGGGACATGGACCTACGAGCAGTACTTC. Amino acids: CASSAGTWTYEQYF.

This clone has only a few counts. This chain links TRBV2 with TRBJ2-5; 10 bases align to TRBD2. CDR3 length equals 15 residues. The germline V gene encodes CDR1 SNHLY and CDR2 FYNNEI. Trimming at V came to 4 bases and at J to 2 bases, leaving 4 bases not matched to a gene. The CDR3 bases are TGTGCCAGCAGTGCGGTAGCGGGAGGACAAGAGACCCAGTACTTC. It specifies CASSAVAGGQETQYF. Looking up the rest from reference TRBV2 and TRBJ2-5 gives the full variable domain: EPEVTQTPSHQVTQMGQEVILRCVPISNHLYFYWYRQILGQKVEFLVSFYNNEISEKSEIFDDQFSVERPDGSNFTLKIRSTKLEDSAMYFCASSAVAGGQETQYFGPGTRLLVL.

The gene calls are TRBV5-1 and TRBJ1-3; no reliable D call. CDR3 length equals 14 residues. Trimming pared 5 bases from V and 4 bases from J, leaving 13 bases between. Germline CDR1 and CDR2: SGHRS and YFSETQ. The CDR3 nucleotides read TGCGCCAGCAGTTCAACAGTACACGGAAACACCATATATTTT. This translates into CASSSTVHGNTIYF.

This chain connects TRBV11-2 to TRBJ1-5; the D is unclear. The germline gives CDR1 SGHAT, CDR2 FQNNGV. This CDR3 is built from 15 residues. Trimming took 0 bases from V and 4 from J, leaving 10 bases between them. DNA for the CDR3: TGTGCCAGCAGCTTAGATTGGTCTGTGAATCAGCCCCAGCATTTT. As protein: CASSLDWSVNQPQHF.

This clone was recorded a few times. This chain links TRBV6-5 with TRBJ1-1, with D possibly matching TRBD1 (6 bases). Germline V gene data show CDR1 as MNHEY and CDR2 as SVGAGI. The CDR3 spans 12 residues. V was cut by 8 bases and J by 4 bases, with 11 bases left in between. CDR3 loop: CASGQPLTEAFF. The CDR3 bases are TGTGCCAGCGGACAGCCACTCACTGAAGCTTTCTTT.

In DNA, the CDR3 is TGTGCCAGCAGTTTCGGGCCTTACGAGCAGTACTTC. Translated: CASSFGPYEQYF. This sequence joins TRBV28 and TRBJ2-7; D uncertain. The germline gives CDR1 MDHEN, CDR2 SYDVKM. V was shortened by 3 bases and J by 4 bases, with 7 bases between the two germline ends. The CDR3 length is 12 residues.